The 24 T cell receptor beta chains below were found in one sample sequenced in a study of blood T cell repertoires in COVID-19. Some clones are missing from TCRdb's copy, which holds only in-frame ones; the method was immunoSEQ multiplex PCR. Of roughly 140,000 clones in the sample, about 80% were seen once. The sample was peripheral blood. Receptors originate from a man in his sixties with acute or convalescent COVID-19.

Comments on this clone: Other DNA sequences of this sample code for an identical CDR3. The CDR3 DNA is TGTGCCACCAGCAGAGCCGGCGGGGCAAACACCGGGGAGCTGTTTTTT. Amino acids: CATSRAGGANTGELFF. The rearrangement uses TRBV15 and TRBJ2-2, with D perhaps TRBD2 (6 bases). This CDR3 spans 16 amino acids. In germline, CDR1 is LNHNV, CDR2 YYDKDF (reference sequence). V lost 1 base, J lost 2 bases, and 11 bases lay in between.

CDR3 in DNA: TGTGCCAGCAGCTCCGGGGGACGAGGGAAGGGGCCGAACACTGAAGCTTTCTTT. It is translated as CASSSGGRGKGPNTEAFF. The V call is TRBV7-8, the J call TRBJ1-1, with a possible D match to TRBD1 (5 bases). Germline CDR1 SGHVS, CDR2 FQNEAQ. Trimming removed 4 bases at V and 1 base at J, with 22 bases between. The CDR3 loop spans 18 amino acids. Based on the CDR3 plus reference TRBV7-8 and TRBJ1-1, the full variable domain is GAGVSQSPRYKVAKRGQDVALRCDPISGHVSLFWYQQALGQGPEFLTYFQNEAQLDKSGLPSDRFFAERPEGSVSTLKIQRTQQEDSAVYLCASSSGGRGKGPNTEAFFGQGTRLTVV.

V gene TRBV14 combines with J gene TRBJ2-7; 11 bases align to TRBD1. The CDR3 extends over 16 amino acids. V was clipped by 5 bases and J by 6 bases; unmatched bases: 12. Germline V lookup: CDR1 SGHDN, CDR2 FVKESK. Written as DNA, the CDR3 is TGTGCCAGCAGCAAGCCAGGTACCGGGACAGGGGGCGAGCAGTACTTC. Encoded protein: CASSKPGTGTGGEQYF.

This clone was picked up a small number of times. V usage is TRBV6-5 and J usage is TRBJ2-7, with D unclear. V shed 10 bases and J shed 2 bases, with 15 bases lying between them. This CDR3 is 13 amino acids long. The germline V gene has CDR1 MNHEY and CDR2 SVGAGI. CDR3 region: CATNPGGTYEQYF. DNA of the CDR3: TGTGCCACAAACCCTGGCGGAACCTACGAGCAGTACTTC.

This chain uses TRBV11-2 with TRBJ2-7; 12 bases agree with TRBD2. The CDR3 totals 15 residues. Per germline, CDR1 SGHAT and CDR2 FQNNGV. V trimming: 6 bases; J trimming: 0 bases; junction bases outside the gene matches: 3. CDR3 DNA: TGTGCCAGCAGTTCTAGCGGGGGGGGCTCCTACGAGCAGTACTTC. It yields the protein CASSSSGGGSYEQYF.

V usage is TRBV27 and J usage is TRBJ1-1; 7 bases agree with TRBD1. In germline, CDR1 is MNHEY, CDR2 SMNVEV (reference sequence). The CDR3 extends over 12 amino acids. V lost 5 bases and J lost 7; bases outside the gene matches: 4. In DNA form, the CDR3 reads TGTGCCAGCAGTCCCTGGACAGGTGAAGCTTTCTTT. Amino acid sequence: CASSPWTGEAFF.

V gene TRBV5-1 combines with J gene TRBJ2-3; 7 nucleotides align to TRBD2. In germline, CDR1 is SGHRS, CDR2 YFSETQ. Trimming at V came to 0 bases and at J to 3 bases, leaving 7 bases not matched to a gene. This CDR3 comprises 16 residues. The CDR3 is CASSLEGRGTTDTQYF. Here the CDR3 DNA reads TGCGCCAGCAGCTTGGAGGGGCGGGGGACGACAGATACGCAGTATTTT.

The chain uses TRBV7-9 and TRBJ2-1; tentative D call: TRBD1 (5 bases). Germline CDR1 SEHNR, CDR2 FQNEAQ (reference sequence). Trimming removed 5 bases at V and 4 bases at J, with 21 bases between. The CDR3 spans 17 residues. For the CDR3, the DNA is TGTGCCAGCAGCGACAGTCGGTCAGTTTCGATATACAATGAGCAGTTCTTC. Translated, it gives CASSDSRSVSIYNEQFF.

V usage is TRBV28 and J usage is TRBJ2-1; maybe TRBD1 (5 bases). The V gene lost 5 bases and the J gene lost 7 bases, with 6 bases spanning the gap. The germline gives CDR1 MDHEN, CDR2 SYDVKM. CDR3 length: 11 residues. The CDR3 nucleotides read TGTGCCAGCAGTAACAGGAATGAGCAGTTCTTC. Its protein is CASSNRNEQFF. Supplemented by reference TRBV28 and TRBJ2-1, the full variable domain reads DVKVTQSSRYLVKRTGEKVFLECVQDMDHENMFWYRQDPGLGLRLIYFSYDVKMKEKGDIPEGYSVSREKKERFSLILESASTNQTSMYLCASSNRNEQFFGPGTRLTVL.

This clone was seen a handful of times. The rearrangement uses TRBV18 and TRBJ2-7; a weak D match, TRBD2 (7 bases). V was cut by 5 bases and J by 4 bases, with 18 bases left in between. CDR1 KGHSH and CDR2 LQKENI come from the germline V gene. The length of the CDR3 is 15 residues. As DNA, the CDR3 is TGTGCCAGCTCAGAGGGGGGGACCGCTCCTTACGAGCAGTACTTC. Its translation: CASSEGGTAPYEQYF.

This chain joins TRBV19 and TRBJ1-5; possible D gene TRBD1, 6 bases. CDR1 and CDR2 (germline): LNHDA, SQIVND (reference sequence). This CDR3 has 14 residues. Trimming cost V 10 bases and J 0 bases, with 13 bases left between them. The CDR3 is CATGGGYSNQPQHF. In nucleotides, the CDR3 is TGTGCCACGGGAGGGGGATATAGCAATCAGCCCCAGCATTTT.

This clone appeared a few times. The rearrangement joins TRBV11-3 to TRBJ2-7; D is undetermined. Trimming pared 4 bases from V and 2 bases from J, leaving 3 bases between. The CDR3 extends over 11 amino acids. CDR1 is SGHNT and CDR2 is YENEEA in the germline V gene. The CDR3 region is CASSSTYEQYF. As DNA, the CDR3 is TGTGCCAGCAGCTCCACCTACGAGCAGTACTTC.

The genes are TRBV4-3 and TRBJ1-2; 10 positions match TRBD1. The CDR3 is made up of 15 amino acids. Germline CDR1 reads LGHNA; CDR2 reads YSLEER. V shed 2 bases, J shed 5 bases, and the junction held 5 bases outside the gene matches. CDR3 DNA sequence: TGCGCCAGCAGCCAACCGGGACAGGGGTATTATGGCTACACCTTC. This encodes CASSQPGQGYYGYTF.

The rearrangement links TRBV7-2 to TRBJ1-6; TRBD1 matches 8 bases. The CDR3 covers 14 residues. The junction had 5 bases not matched to a gene; V was cut back by 3 bases and J by 10 bases. In germline, CDR1 is SGHTA, CDR2 FQGNSA. The CDR3 nucleotides read TGTGCCAGCAGCTTGGACAGGGTCAGATCACCCCTCCACTTT. It is translated as CASSLDRVRSPLHF. Variable domain in full (rest from reference TRBV7-2 and TRBJ1-6): GAGVSQSPSNKVTEKGKDVELRCDPISGHTALYWYRQSLGQGLEFLIYFQGNSAPDKSGLPSDRFSAERTGGSVSTLTIQRTQQEDSAVYLCASSLDRVRSPLHFGNGTRLTVT.

The V call is TRBV23-1, the J call TRBJ1-6; no firm D call. TRBV23-1 is an ORF for which the function is uncertain. V gave up 3 bases and J gave up 5 bases, with 14 bases separating them. This CDR3 has 16 residues. The CDR3, as DNA: TGCGCCAGCAGTCATTCAGAACGGGGTCATAATTCACCCCTCCACTTT. Amino acids: CASSHSERGHNSPLHF.

The count of this clone is one. The genes are TRBV28 and TRBJ1-1; TRBD1 aligns across 8 bases. The CDR3 loop spans 15 amino acids. Unmatched junction bases numbered 7, after V lost 6 bases and J lost 1 base. The germline V gene has CDR1 MDHEN and CDR2 SYDVKM. CDR3 DNA: TGTGCCAGCAGCACCGGGGGGACAGGGAACACTGAAGCTTTCTTT. Amino acid sequence: CASSTGGTGNTEAFF.

The chain recombines TRBV4-3 with TRBJ1-3; no clear D gene. This CDR3 has 14 residues. Trimming removed 0 bases from V and 4 bases from J, with 7 bases in between. Germline CDR1 LGHNA, CDR2 YSLEER. CDR3 coding DNA: TGCGCCAGCAGCCAAGATCTTATAGGAAACACCATATATTTT. Amino acids: CASSQDLIGNTIYF.

A note on this clone: This CDR3 is also generated by other DNA sequences in the sample. The V call is TRBV12-5, the J call TRBJ1-1; the D is unclear. This CDR3 has 14 amino acids. V was trimmed by 5 bases and J by 3 bases, leaving 13 bases between them. Germline-derived CDR1 and CDR2 are LGHNT and FRNRAP. The CDR3 here is CASGVGVGYTEAFF. CDR3 in DNA: TGTGCTAGTGGTGTCGGGGTAGGGTACACTGAAGCTTTCTTT. Using reference TRBV12-5 and TRBJ1-1 for the parts outside the CDR3, the full variable domain is DARVTQTPRHKVTEMGQEVTMRCQPILGHNTVFWYRQTMMQGLELLAYFRNRAPLDDSGMPKDRFSAEMPDATLATLKIQPSEPRDSAVYFCASGVGVGYTEAFFGQGTRLTVV.

There are a few counts of this clone. This chain connects TRBV15 to TRBJ1-2; 10 positions agree with TRBD1. CDR1 LNHNV and CDR2 YYDKDF come from the germline V gene (reference sequence). V gave up 4 bases and J gave up 3 bases; unmatched junction bases: 2. The CDR3 spans 14 residues. In DNA, the CDR3 is TGTGCCACCAGCACCGGGACAGGGGACTATGGCTACACCTTC. Protein product: CATSTGTGDYGYTF.

The rearrangement uses TRBV2 and TRBJ1-1; 9 positions agree with TRBD1. The CDR3 sequence is 14 residues long. The ends lost 6 bases at V and 2 bases at J; junction bases unmatched: 4. The germline CDR1 and CDR2 sequences are SNHLY and FYNNEI. Here the CDR3 DNA reads TGTGCCAGCAGGATACAGGGGGCTAACACTGAAGCTTTCTTT. Amino acid sequence: CASRIQGANTEAFF.

This clone was detected a few times. The chain carries TRBV15 and TRBJ2-2; TRBD2 matches at 10 bases. CDR1 is LNHNV, CDR2 YYDKDF, per germline (reference sequence). With 2 bases clipped from V and 2 bases from J, the junction kept 2 bases outside the gene matches. CDR3 length equals 16 residues. CDR3 amino acids: CATSRQRGGNTGELFF. The CDR3 bases are TGTGCCACCAGCAGACAGCGGGGGGGCAACACCGGGGAGCTGTTTTTT.

The V gene is TRBV6-5, the J gene TRBJ1-1; D might be TRBD1 (6 bases). V gave up 6 bases and J gave up 5 bases, with 16 bases separating them. This CDR3 contains 14 residues. The germline CDR1 and CDR2 sequences are MNHEY and SVGAGI. CDR3 bases: TGTGCCAGCAGCTTACAGGGCGGGGGGACTGAAGCTTTCTTT. Its protein product is CASSLQGGGTEAFF.

The V and J genes are TRBV7-9 and TRBJ2-7; unclear D gene. Per the germline V gene, CDR1 is SEHNR and CDR2 is FQNEAQ (reference sequence). V dropped 5 bases and J dropped 2 bases, with 10 bases sitting between them. This CDR3 region has 13 residues. CDR3 DNA: TGTGCCAGCAGCCCCCTAACGCCCTACGAGCAGTACTTC. This sequence encodes CASSPLTPYEQYF.

This chain links TRBV24-1 with TRBJ2-1; D remains ambiguous. V was cut by 9 bases and J by 9 bases, with 14 bases left in between. The germline V gene has CDR1 KGHDR and CDR2 SFDVKD. The length of the CDR3 is 12 residues. The CDR3 spells CATSQWAGEQFF. The CDR3 DNA reads as TGTGCCACCTCCCAGTGGGCCGGTGAGCAGTTCTTC.